The 20 T cell receptor beta chains listed next were all sequenced from one sample in a study of T cell repertoires in cytomegalovirus infection. Antigens of these TCRs are unknown. One entry per CDR3 protein results from TCRdb running MiXCR on the reads. The sample records more than 300,000 distinct CDR3 sequences, roughly 36% being singletons. The material sequenced was cultured PBMCs, taken from culture after CMV antigen stimulation. Receptors were obtained from a human donor in good health (CMV status not recorded). Some clones in this sample may be carry-over from other donors' samples.

The chain joins TRBV10-3 to TRBJ2-3, with D unclear. V lost 8 bases and J lost 4, with 7 bases in between. This CDR3 is 11 amino acids long. Germline-derived CDR1 and CDR2 are ENHRY and SYGVKD. Here the CDR3 reads CAIDGADTQYF. CDR3 in DNA: TGTGCCATCGATGGGGCAGATACGCAGTATTTT.

This clonotype turned up a few times. The chain joins TRBV7-9 to TRBJ2-3, with TRBD2 identical over 14 bases. Germline V lookup: CDR1 SEHNR, CDR2 FQNEAQ (reference sequence). V gave up 3 bases and J gave up 1 base; unmatched junction bases: 6. CDR3 length: 18 amino acids. CDR3 residues: CASSFGLAGGRGTDTQYF. CDR3 DNA sequence: TGTGCCAGCAGCTTCGGACTAGCGGGAGGAAGGGGCACAGATACGCAGTATTTT.

The chain couples TRBV29-1 to TRBJ1-3, with D uncertain. CDR3 length: 16 amino acids. The germline gives CDR1 SQVTM, CDR2 ANQGSEA. The V end lost 5 bases, the J end lost 1 base, and 18 bases lay between the germline ends. CDR3 protein: CSVRGSSEGSGNTIYF. In nucleotides, the CDR3 is TGCAGCGTTCGAGGGTCCTCCGAAGGGTCTGGAAACACCATATATTTT.

The chain joins TRBV25-1 to TRBJ1-3; D uncertain. This CDR3 has 12 residues. In germline, CDR1 is MGHDK, CDR2 SYGVNS. V gave up 7 bases and J gave up 1 base, with 5 bases separating them. CDR3 region: CASTGSGNTIYF. In nucleotides, the CDR3 is TGTGCCAGCACGGGGTCTGGAAACACCATATATTTT.

This clonotype has ten or more counts. J is TRBJ2-1 and V is TRBV7-2; D not certain. V lost 1 base and J 6 bases, leaving 10 bases between the germline ends. The CDR3 has 14 residues. Germline CDR1 reads SGHTA; CDR2 reads FQGNSA. The CDR3 is CASSLGGRLNEQFF. The CDR3 DNA reads as TGTGCCAGCAGCTTAGGAGGACGGCTCAATGAGCAGTTCTTC.

The J gene is TRBJ2-7, the V gene TRBV7-2; D ambiguous. The CDR3 length is 14 residues. Trimming cost V 1 base and J 2 bases, with 9 bases left between them. Germline CDR1 and CDR2: SGHTA and FQGNSA. The CDR3 here is CASSLVSSAYEQYV. The CDR3 DNA reads as TGTGCCAGCAGCTTAGTATCATCAGCCTACGAGCAGTACGTC.

This chain links TRBV7-8 with TRBJ1-4, with unresolved D. CDR3 length: 15 residues. The ends were cut back, 5 bases at V and 4 bases at J, with 14 bases in the middle. CDR1 and CDR2 from the germline V gene are SGHVS and FQNEAQ. CDR3 sequence (DNA): TGTGCCAGCAGCCTAGACGGTCGCAGTAATGAAAAACTGTTTTTT. Translation gives CASSLDGRSNEKLFF.

This clonotype has only a few counts. V is TRBV7-6 and J is TRBJ2-5; 7 bases agree with TRBD2. V shed 2 bases, J shed 4 bases, and the junction held 7 bases outside the gene matches. Germline V gene sequence: CDR1 SGHVS, CDR2 FNYEAQ. This CDR3 has 15 amino acids. CDR3 sequence reads: CASSLSRGGRETQYF. DNA of the CDR3: TGTGCCAGCAGCTTATCACGGGGAGGGAGAGAGACCCAGTACTTC. Drawing the rest from reference TRBV7-6 and TRBJ2-5, the complete variable domain is GAGVSQSPRYKVTKRGQDVALRCDPISGHVSLYWYRQALGQGPEFLTYFNYEAQQDKSGLPNDRFSAERPEGSISTLTIQRTEQRDSAMYRCASSLSRGGRETQYFGPGTRLLVL.

This clonotype has a handful of counts. The chain couples TRBV12-3 or TRBV12-4 to TRBJ1-3, with D uncertain. Trimming took 4 bases from V and 4 from J, leaving 11 bases between them. The CDR3 covers 14 residues. The chain's CDR3 is CASSSQGRGNTIYF. CDR3 in DNA: TGTGCCAGCAGTTCCCAAGGACGGGGAAACACCATATATTTT.

This sequence joins TRBV6-5 and TRBJ2-7; D perhaps matches TRBD1 (6 bases). The germline V and J ends were trimmed by 0 bases and 9 bases, with 21 bases remaining between them. CDR1 MNHEY and CDR2 SVGAGI come from the germline V gene. This CDR3 contains 16 residues. CDR3: CASSYSKQGYGGLQYF. The CDR3, as DNA: TGTGCCAGCAGTTACTCGAAACAGGGTTATGGTGGGTTGCAGTACTTC.

This clonotype was counted between two and nine times. J is TRBJ1-4 and V is TRBV4-1; possibly TRBD1 for D (5 bases). The CDR3 runs to 18 residues. V was clipped by 3 bases and J by 5 bases, with 22 bases between them. Germline CDR1 and CDR2: MGHRA and YSYEKL. DNA of the CDR3: TGCGCCAGCAGCCATCACGGGTCGAGGGGCTTGACAAATGAAAAACTGTTTTTT. Translated, it gives CASSHHGSRGLTNEKLFF.

The table lists this clonotype with a few counts. The CDR3 protein is CASSQDPESDTQYF. The CDR3 bases are TGCGCCAGCAGCCAAGATCCAGAATCAGATACGCAGTATTTT. The chain employs TRBV4-3 and TRBJ2-3; D is ambiguous. Germline V gene sequence: CDR1 LGHNA, CDR2 YSLEER. Trimming removed 0 bases from V and 4 bases from J, with 8 bases in between. The CDR3 has 14 residues.

V gene TRBV6-5 combines with J gene TRBJ2-2; possible D gene TRBD1, 6 bases. The germline V and J ends were trimmed by 5 bases and 6 bases, with 16 bases remaining between them. This CDR3 has 15 amino acids. The germline V gene has CDR1 MNHEY and CDR2 SVGAGI. The CDR3 reads CASSRQVRGAGELFF. CDR3 in DNA: TGTGCCAGCAGTCGACAGGTCAGGGGCGCCGGGGAGCTGTTTTTT.

This rearrangement joins TRBV6-5 to TRBJ2-1, with D maybe TRBD2 (6 bases). CDR1 is MNHEY, CDR2 SVGAGI, per germline. V was clipped by 2 bases and J by 3 bases, with 17 bases between them. The CDR3 totals 17 residues. The CDR3 DNA sequence: TGTGCCAGCAGTTACGGAGCGGGCTCCTTTTACTACAATGAGCAGTTCTTC. Translated, it gives CASSYGAGSFYYNEQFF.

The chain links TRBV14 to TRBJ2-3, with TRBD2 matching 8 bases. From germline, CDR1 is SGHDN and CDR2 FVKESK. The CDR3 runs to 18 residues. V was pared by 3 bases and J by 5 bases, with 16 bases of the junction left unmatched. In nucleotides, the CDR3 is TGTGCCAGCAGCCAGGGGCGCGGTAGCGGGATGTTCAAAGATACGCAGTATTTT. This sequence encodes CASSQGRGSGMFKDTQYF.

This clonotype was found a few times. The chain recombines TRBV7-3 with TRBJ2-1; tentative D call: TRBD2 (5 bases). CDR1 SGHTA and CDR2 FQGTGA come from the germline V gene. The CDR3 is 16 residues long. Trimming took off 5 bases at V and 6 bases at J, with 20 bases between the two ends. The CDR3 region is CASSPGVVVSANEQFF. The CDR3 region has the DNA TGTGCCAGCAGCCCCGGGGTGGTGGTCTCGGCCAATGAGCAGTTCTTC.

This clonotype was seen more than once but under ten times. V usage is TRBV20-1 and J usage is TRBJ2-5; no reliable D call. CDR3 length: 15 amino acids. From germline, CDR1 is DFQATT and CDR2 SNEGSKA (reference sequence). Trimming removed 1 base from V and 2 bases from J, with 14 bases in between. CDR3 residues: CSARGHPAFQETQYF. In nucleotides, the CDR3 is TGCAGTGCTAGAGGCCACCCGGCGTTTCAAGAGACCCAGTACTTC.

This clonotype was seen at least ten times. The CDR3 sequence: CASSFSRLAGDTGELFF. The CDR3 DNA reads TGTGCCAGCAGCTTCAGCCGCCTAGCGGGAGACACCGGGGAGCTGTTTTTT. This chain uses TRBV7-2 with TRBJ2-2; 10 bases are a match to TRBD2. Trimming at V came to 3 bases and at J to 3 bases, leaving 7 bases not matched to a gene. The CDR3 sequence is 17 residues long. Germline CDR1 and CDR2: SGHTA and FQGNSA. The entire variable domain, with the rest obtained from reference TRBV7-2 and TRBJ2-2, is as follows: GAGVSQSPSNKVTEKGKDVELRCDPISGHTALYWYRQSLGQGLEFLIYFQGNSAPDKSGLPSDRFSAERTGGSVSTLTIQRTQQEDSAVYLCASSFSRLAGDTGELFFGEGSRLTVL.

J is TRBJ2-2 and V is TRBV24-1; TRBD2 aligns across 11 bases. Per germline, CDR1 KGHDR and CDR2 SFDVKD. J gave up 4 bases and V 4 bases, and 4 bases lay outside the gene matches. The CDR3 contains 16 residues. The DNA for the CDR3 is TGTGCCACCAGTGACTTAGGGACTAGCGGCACCGGGGAGCTGTTTTTT. Translating gives CATSDLGTSGTGELFF.

V and J are TRBV11-2 and TRBJ1-5; D unresolved. V was pared by 3 bases and J by 2 bases, with 8 bases between. There are 14 residues in the CDR3. Per the germline V gene, CDR1 is SGHAT and CDR2 is FQNNGV. The DNA for the CDR3 is TGTGCCAGCAGCTTCAGTGAACGCAATCAGCCCCAGCATTTT. Protein sequence: CASSFSERNQPQHF.